The TCR beta chain under discussion was sequenced for a study of T cell responses to AZD1222 COVID-19 vaccine. Study results and limitations: Clonal diversity was possibly underestimated, and white British individuals and females predominated among donors. After two AZD1222 doses, spike-specific TCR breadth and depth rose versus day 0. The study reported that nearly half of spike-specific TCRs target unmutated variant regions.

TCRdb's copy holds only in-frame clones and misses some; the assay was immunoSEQ multiplex PCR. The repertoire has some 200,000 clones, roughly 91% of them found once; the top ten carry roughly 1%. The CDR3 runs to 14 residues. The V end lost 4 bases, the J end lost 5 bases, and 14 bases lay between the germline ends. Germline V gene lookup returns CDR1 LNHDA and CDR2 SQIVND (reference sequence). Comments on this clone: The antigen is undetermined.

This chain uses TRBV19 with TRBJ1-1; D remains unclear. Sequenced material: peripheral blood, taken on day 0 of MenACWY control vaccination. This clonotype was obtained from an adult in good health. The CDR3 DNA sequence: TGTGCCAGTAGTACAGGCGGCAGGAGGACTGAAGCTTTCTTT. Amino acid sequence: CASSTGGRRTEAFF.